A few counts support the clone carrying this TCR beta chain. Its antigen is as yet unknown. Trimming stripped 6 bases from V and 5 bases from J, with 13 bases between. This CDR3 region has 13 residues. Germline V gene lookup returns CDR1 MNHEY and CDR2 SVGAGI. Using a J-beta primer mix together with a sample-barcoded 5' primer, a second PCR was run for roughly 7 to 11 cycles. Paired-end reads containing CDR3 totaled no fewer than 3 million for each sample. TCRdb itself ran the 5' RACE reads through MiXCR, one entry per CDR3 protein. Among 850,000 to 1,000,000 distinct CDR3 sequences listed, roughly 50% were seen once. The data were taken from a study of blood T cells in healthy people across ages. Overall study results and limits: More naive CD4+ cells and higher diversity were found in long-lived than in aged donors.

This chain connects TRBV6-5 to TRBJ2-5; D tentatively fits TRBD1 or TRBD2 (5 bases each). Material: blood. This TCR derives from a woman aged 55-70 years in good health. The CDR3 is CASRPTEGETQYF. In DNA, the CDR3 is TGTGCCAGCAGACCGACAGAGGGGGAGACCCAGTACTTC.